The 8 T cell receptor beta chains in this list originate from one sample, sequenced in a study of T cells in Graves' hyperthyroidism and ophthalmopathy. The investigators amplified TCR beta CDR3 regions from RNA transcripts. TCR CDR3 regions were first amplified by RT-PCR with HTBI primers. A single record per CDR3 protein comes from TCRdb applying MiXCR to the multiplex PCR reads. The table records about 410,000 distinct CDR3 sequences, roughly 14% of them present only once. What was sequenced was blood. The receptors derive from a man between 18 and 29 years old with Graves' ophthalmopathy.

Concerning this clonotype: A much larger clone lies a single base off, so this may be a read error. V gene TRBV9 combines with J gene TRBJ2-3; TRBD2 matches 7 bases. This CDR3 has 17 amino acids. From germline, CDR1 is SGDLS and CDR2 YYNGEE. Losses at the gene ends were 3 bases for V and 5 bases for J; bases not matched to a gene: 15. Written as DNA, the CDR3 is TGTGCCAGCAGCGAGGACTGGGGGGGGAAGCCCATAGATACGCAGTATTTT. Translation gives CASSEDWGGKPIDTQYF.

This clonotype has ten or more counts. This chain uses TRBV6-1 with TRBJ1-4; the D is unclear. The germline gives CDR1 MNHNS, CDR2 SASEGT. V was clipped by 10 bases and J by 5 bases, with 14 bases between them. The CDR3 loop spans 13 amino acids. CDR3 sequence reads: CATVAGRNEKLFF. Here the CDR3 DNA reads TGTGCCACTGTCGCGGGAAGGAATGAAAAACTGTTTTTT.

This clonotype was counted many times. This sequence joins TRBV12-3 or TRBV12-4 and TRBJ1-1, with D possibly matching TRBD1 (6 bases). With 6 bases removed from V and 7 bases from J, the gap between germline ends came to 15 bases. The CDR3 contains 13 residues. The DNA for the CDR3 is TGTGCCAGCAGACGGGGGGCAGCCATTGAAGCTTTCTTT. It translates to CASRRGAAIEAFF.

This clonotype occurred many times. V usage is TRBV6-1 and J usage is TRBJ1-1; D is ambiguous. V shed 6 bases and J shed 4 bases, with 18 bases lying between them. In germline, CDR1 is MNHNS, CDR2 SASEGT. The CDR3 is 15 amino acids. The CDR3 DNA sequence: TGTGCCAGCAGAAGGACGGAAGGGATGAGCACTGAAGCTTTCTTT. Protein product: CASRRTEGMSTEAFF.

This rearrangement joins TRBV2 to TRBJ2-7; tentative D call: TRBD2 (5 bases). Germline loops: CDR1 SNHLY, CDR2 FYNNEI. V dropped 1 base and J dropped 11 bases, with 18 bases sitting between them. The CDR3 contains 14 residues. Here the CDR3 DNA reads TGTGCCAGCAGTGAAGAAGTGGTATTCTACGGGAAGTACTTC. This encodes CASSEEVVFYGKYF.

This clonotype has just a few counts. V usage is TRBV11-3 and J usage is TRBJ1-6; D unresolved. V lost 4 bases and J lost 4, with 11 bases in between. The CDR3 is 15 amino acids. Germline-derived CDR1 and CDR2 are SGHNT and YENEEA. This CDR3 reads CASSSGDPYNSPLHF. The CDR3 DNA follows: TGTGCCAGCAGCTCAGGAGACCCATATAATTCACCCCTCCACTTT.

This clonotype was seen ten or more times. The chain's CDR3 is CASASPPTGGYGYTF. CDR3 nucleotides: TGTGCCAGCGCCTCCCCCCCGACAGGGGGCTATGGCTACACCTTC. This chain links TRBV27 with TRBJ1-2, with 9 bases fitting TRBD1. After removal of 8 bases from V and 4 bases from J, the junction contained 11 bases not matched to a gene. Per germline, CDR1 MNHEY and CDR2 SMNVEV (reference sequence). This CDR3 has 15 residues.

This clonotype was recorded at least ten times. V usage is TRBV10-2 and J usage is TRBJ2-7, with 8 bases matching TRBD2. This CDR3 has 14 amino acids. CDR1 is WSHSY and CDR2 is SAAADI in the germline V gene. The V and J ends lost 7 bases and 6 bases, in that order; junction bases with no gene match: 11. In nucleotides, the CDR3 is TGCGCCAGCAACCCGGGACTAGTAGACGGCGAGCAGTACTTC. Its protein is CASNPGLVDGEQYF.